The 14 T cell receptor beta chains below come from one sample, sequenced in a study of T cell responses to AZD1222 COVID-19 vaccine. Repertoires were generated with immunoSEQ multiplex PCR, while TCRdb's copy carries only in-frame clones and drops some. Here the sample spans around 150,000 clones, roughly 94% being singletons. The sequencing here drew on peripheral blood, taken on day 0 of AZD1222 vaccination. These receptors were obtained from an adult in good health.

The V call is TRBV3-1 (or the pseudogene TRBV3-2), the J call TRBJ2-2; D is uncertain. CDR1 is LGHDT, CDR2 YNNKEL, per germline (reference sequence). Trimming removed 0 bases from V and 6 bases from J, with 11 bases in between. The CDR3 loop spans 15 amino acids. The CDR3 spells CASSQEGGAPGELFF. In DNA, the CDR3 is TGTGCCAGCAGCCAAGAAGGCGGTGCCCCCGGGGAGCTGTTTTTT.

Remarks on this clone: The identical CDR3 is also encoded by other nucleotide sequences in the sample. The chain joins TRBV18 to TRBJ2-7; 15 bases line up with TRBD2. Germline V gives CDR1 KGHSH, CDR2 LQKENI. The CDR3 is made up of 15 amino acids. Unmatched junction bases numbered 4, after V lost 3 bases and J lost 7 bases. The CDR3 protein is CASSPGLAGGGEQYV. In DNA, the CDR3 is TGTGCCAGCTCACCGGGACTAGCGGGAGGCGGAGAGCAGTACGTC.

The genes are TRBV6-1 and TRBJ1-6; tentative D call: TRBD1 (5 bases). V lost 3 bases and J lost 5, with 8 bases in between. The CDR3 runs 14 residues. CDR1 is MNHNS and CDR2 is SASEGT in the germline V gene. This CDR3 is CASSDQGNNSPLHF. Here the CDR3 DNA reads TGTGCCAGCAGTGACCAGGGAAATAATTCACCCCTCCACTTT.

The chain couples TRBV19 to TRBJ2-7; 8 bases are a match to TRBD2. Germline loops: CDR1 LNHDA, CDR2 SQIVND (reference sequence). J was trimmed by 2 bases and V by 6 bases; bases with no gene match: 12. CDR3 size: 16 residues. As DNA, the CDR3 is TGTGCCAGTAGAACCCCGGGGGGGACGGAGCCCTACGAGCAGTACGTC. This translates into CASRTPGGTEPYEQYV.

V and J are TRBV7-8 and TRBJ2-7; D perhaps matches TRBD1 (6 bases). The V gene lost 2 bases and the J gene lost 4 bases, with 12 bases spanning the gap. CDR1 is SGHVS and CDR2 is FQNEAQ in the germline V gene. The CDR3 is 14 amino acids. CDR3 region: CASSLFWGPYEQYV. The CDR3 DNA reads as TGTGCCAGCAGCTTATTTTGGGGGCCTTACGAGCAGTACGTC.

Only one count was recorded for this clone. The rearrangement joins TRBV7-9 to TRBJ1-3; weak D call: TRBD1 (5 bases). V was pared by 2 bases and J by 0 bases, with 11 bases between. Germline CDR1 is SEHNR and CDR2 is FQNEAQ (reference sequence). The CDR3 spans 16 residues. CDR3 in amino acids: CASSLQGQLSGNTIYF. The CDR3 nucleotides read TGTGCCAGCAGCTTACAGGGCCAACTCTCTGGAAACACCATATATTTT.

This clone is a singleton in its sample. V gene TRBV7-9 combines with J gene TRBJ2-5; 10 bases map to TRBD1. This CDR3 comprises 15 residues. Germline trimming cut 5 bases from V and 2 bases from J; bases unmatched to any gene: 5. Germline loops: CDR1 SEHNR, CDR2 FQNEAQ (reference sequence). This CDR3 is CASSRGQGLQETQYF. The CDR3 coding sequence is TGTGCCAGCAGCCGGGGACAGGGGCTTCAAGAGACCCAGTACTTC.

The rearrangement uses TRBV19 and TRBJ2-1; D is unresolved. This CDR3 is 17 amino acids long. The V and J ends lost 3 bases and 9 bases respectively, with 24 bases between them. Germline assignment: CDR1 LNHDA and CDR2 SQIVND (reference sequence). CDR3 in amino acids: CASSIRQSGPAVGEQFF. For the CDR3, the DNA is TGTGCCAGTAGTATCCGTCAATCTGGTCCCGCCGTTGGTGAGCAGTTCTTC.

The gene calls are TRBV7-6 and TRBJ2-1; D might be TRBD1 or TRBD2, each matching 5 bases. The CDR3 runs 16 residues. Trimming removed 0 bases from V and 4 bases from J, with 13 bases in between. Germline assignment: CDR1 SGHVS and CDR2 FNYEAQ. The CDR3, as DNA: TGTGCCAGCAGCTTAGCGGTGGGACCGGTATACAATGAGCAGTTCTTC. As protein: CASSLAVGPVYNEQFF.

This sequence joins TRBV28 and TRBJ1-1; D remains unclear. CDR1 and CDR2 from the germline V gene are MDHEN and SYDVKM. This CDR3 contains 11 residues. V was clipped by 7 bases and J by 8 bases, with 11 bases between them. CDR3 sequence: CASTGLYEAFF. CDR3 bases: TGTGCCAGCACCGGGTTATACGAAGCTTTCTTT.

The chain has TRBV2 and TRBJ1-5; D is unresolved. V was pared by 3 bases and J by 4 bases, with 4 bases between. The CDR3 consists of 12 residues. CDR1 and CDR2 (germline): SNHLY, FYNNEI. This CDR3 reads CASSEPNQPQHF. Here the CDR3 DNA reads TGTGCCAGCAGTGAGCCGAATCAGCCCCAGCATTTT.

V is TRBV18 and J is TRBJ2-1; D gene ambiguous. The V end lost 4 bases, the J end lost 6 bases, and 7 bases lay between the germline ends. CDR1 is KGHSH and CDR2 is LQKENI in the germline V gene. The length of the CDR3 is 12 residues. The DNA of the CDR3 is TGTGCCAGCTCACTAATACTCAATGAGCAGTTCTTC. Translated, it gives CASSLILNEQFF. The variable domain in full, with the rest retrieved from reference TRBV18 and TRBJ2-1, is NAGVMQNPRHLVRRRGQEARLRCSPMKGHSHVYWYRQLPEEGLKFMVYLQKENIIDESGMPKERFSAEFPKEGPSILRIQQVVRGDSAAYFCASSLILNEQFFGPGTRLTVL.

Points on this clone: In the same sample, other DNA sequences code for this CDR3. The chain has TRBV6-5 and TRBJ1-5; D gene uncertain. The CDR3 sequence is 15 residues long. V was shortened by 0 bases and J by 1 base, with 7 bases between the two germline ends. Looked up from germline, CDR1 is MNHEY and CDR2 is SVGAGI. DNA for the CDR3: TGTGCCAGCAGTTACTCGGGGAGAAGCAATCAGCCCCAGCATTTT. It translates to CASSYSGRSNQPQHF.

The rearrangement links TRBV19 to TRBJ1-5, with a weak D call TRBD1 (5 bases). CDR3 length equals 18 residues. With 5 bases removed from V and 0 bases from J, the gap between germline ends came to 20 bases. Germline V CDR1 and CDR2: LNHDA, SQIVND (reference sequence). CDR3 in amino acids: CASSSGPGLLYSNQPQHF. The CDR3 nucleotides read TGTGCCAGTAGTTCGGGGCCAGGGCTACTTTATAGCAATCAGCCCCAGCATTTT.